Below are 27 T cell receptor beta chains sequenced from a single sample in a study of CD8 T cells in ankylosing spondylitis. Each CDR3 protein is one row after TCRdb ran MiXCR on the 5' RACE reads. The sample consists of some 340,000 distinct CDR3 sequences, roughly 15% of them appearing once. The sequenced material came from blood, either unsorted or a sorted T cell fraction (not recorded which). Receptors were obtained from a male donor with ankylosing spondylitis or in good health (not recorded which).

This clonotype was picked up a small number of times. This rearrangement joins TRBV5-1 to TRBJ2-3; 10 nucleotides line up with TRBD2. The J segment lost 2 bases and the V segment lost 0 bases, leaving 6 bases of the junction unmatched. CDR1 is SGHRS, CDR2 YFSETQ, per germline. This CDR3 has 17 amino acids. The CDR3 here is CASSLGVAGGSTDTQYF. CDR3 nucleotides: TGCGCCAGCAGCTTGGGGGTAGCGGGAGGTTCCACAGATACGCAGTATTTT.

The chain combines TRBV10-2 with TRBJ2-7; tentative D call: TRBD1 (7 bases). The V gene lost 0 bases and the J gene lost 6 bases, with 15 bases spanning the gap. CDR1 and CDR2 from the germline V gene are WSHSY and SAAADI. The length of the CDR3 is 15 residues. The CDR3 is CASSESGRGVGEQYF. The CDR3 nucleotides read TGCGCCAGCAGTGAGTCCGGCAGGGGGGTAGGCGAGCAGTACTTC.

This clonotype was seen a few times. The gene calls are TRBV5-6 and TRBJ2-2; D remains ambiguous. Germline V lookup: CDR1 SGHDT, CDR2 YYEEEE. Trimming stripped 0 bases from V and 0 bases from J, with 12 bases between. The CDR3 covers 17 residues. The CDR3 sequence is CASSLGPTTTNTGELFF. Here the CDR3 DNA reads TGTGCCAGCAGCTTGGGTCCTACTACGACGAACACCGGGGAGCTGTTTTTT.

This clonotype was seen a handful of times. The V and J genes are TRBV7-6 and TRBJ1-3, with D hard to call. CDR3 length: 14 residues. CDR1 SGHVS and CDR2 FNYEAQ come from the germline V gene. V was trimmed by 5 bases and J by 4 bases, leaving 12 bases between them. The CDR3: CASSPSSHGNTIYF. CDR3 DNA sequence: TGTGCCAGCAGCCCAAGTAGCCACGGAAACACCATATATTTT.

The V call is TRBV12-3 or TRBV12-4, the J call TRBJ2-1; D not resolved. CDR3 length: 13 residues. Between the trimmed V and J ends, which lost 3 bases and 6 bases, there was a span of 9 bases. The CDR3, as DNA: TGTGCCAGCAGTTTGTTCCTCGGCAATGAGCAGTTCTTC. Its translation: CASSLFLGNEQFF.

J is TRBJ2-5 and V is TRBV20-1, with 10 positions matching TRBD2. V shed 3 bases and J 0 bases; nucleotides not matched to a gene: 7. The CDR3 is 16 residues long. The V gene's germline CDR1 is DFQATT and CDR2 SNEGSKA (reference sequence). CDR3 sequence (DNA): TGCAGTGCTAGTAGGCCTAGCGGGGGCCACCAAGAGACCCAGTACTTC. Protein product: CSASRPSGGHQETQYF.

J is TRBJ2-1 and V is TRBV3-1, with 9 bases fitting TRBD2. Germline CDR1 LGHDT, CDR2 YNNKEL (reference sequence). The junction had 2 bases not matched to a gene; V was cut back by 4 bases and J by 10 bases. This CDR3 is 12 amino acids long. The CDR3 protein is CASSPLAGEQFF. The CDR3 region has the DNA TGTGCCAGCAGCCCTCTAGCGGGGGAGCAGTTCTTC.

This clonotype was counted between two and nine times. CDR3 amino acids: CAISVSPSSYNEQFF. In DNA, the CDR3 is TGTGCCATCAGTGTCTCCCCGAGCTCCTACAATGAGCAGTTCTTC. This chain connects TRBV10-3 to TRBJ2-1; no clear D gene. This CDR3 spans 15 amino acids. The ends were cut back, 4 bases at V and 0 bases at J, with 10 bases in the middle. The germline V gene encodes CDR1 ENHRY and CDR2 SYGVKD.

This clonotype was detected ten times or more. The rearrangement links TRBV12-3 or TRBV12-4 to TRBJ2-1; the D is unclear. V was cut by 6 bases and J by 2 bases, with 5 bases left in between. The CDR3 extends over 12 amino acids. CDR3 sequence reads: CASSPPYNEQFF. As DNA, the CDR3 is TGTGCCAGCAGCCCTCCCTACAATGAGCAGTTCTTC.

A note on this clonotype: Just one base apart from a much larger clone, this may be a read error. The chain couples TRBV20-1 to TRBJ2-5; D is uncertain. V lost 0 bases to trimming and J lost 5 bases, with 4 bases between them. The CDR3 has 11 residues. Germline values: CDR1 DFQATT, CDR2 SNEGSKA (reference sequence). The CDR3 DNA sequence: TGCAGTGCTAGAGAGGTGGAGACCCAGTACTTC. This sequence encodes CSAREVETQYF.

In this sample, this clonotype turned up many times. V and J are TRBV6-5 and TRBJ1-5; 8 nucleotides align to TRBD1. The CDR3 has 18 residues. Germline V gene data show CDR1 as MNHEY and CDR2 as SVGAGI. The V and J ends lost 0 bases and 9 bases, in that order; junction bases with no gene match: 16. This CDR3 is CASSYSIVGQDTVWPQHF. The DNA for the CDR3 is TGTGCCAGCAGTTACTCGATAGTGGGACAGGATACAGTGTGGCCCCAGCATTTT.

The chain has TRBV12-3 or TRBV12-4 and TRBJ1-6; D gene uncertain. Trimming pared 3 bases from V and 0 bases from J, leaving 3 bases between. The CDR3 is 14 residues long. The CDR3 nucleotides read TGTGCCAGCAGTTTCAGCTCCTATAATTCACCCCTCCACTTT. It encodes CASSFSSYNSPLHF.

This clonotype appeared many times. The J gene is TRBJ1-3, the V gene TRBV3-1; 7 bases line up with TRBD1. V dropped 1 base and J dropped 0; count of bases not matched to a gene: 0. This CDR3 is 15 amino acids long. The germline gives CDR1 LGHDT, CDR2 YNNKEL (reference sequence). The CDR3 sequence: CASSQAGGSGNTIYF. For the CDR3, the DNA is TGTGCCAGCAGCCAAGCAGGGGGCTCTGGAAACACCATATATTTT.

J is TRBJ1-6 and V is TRBV2; weak D call: TRBD1 (6 bases). The CDR3 runs to 16 residues. Germline CDR1 is SNHLY and CDR2 is FYNNEI. With 3 bases removed from V and 6 bases from J, the gap between germline ends came to 15 bases. CDR3 sequence reads: CASSDPRGRPNSPLHF. As DNA, the CDR3 is TGTGCCAGCAGTGACCCCAGGGGCAGGCCTAATTCACCCCTCCACTTT.

This clonotype was seen only a few times. The chain joins TRBV6-1 to TRBJ1-6; tentative D call: TRBD1 (5 bases). Between the trimmed V and J ends, which lost 7 bases and 5 bases, there was a span of 15 bases. Germline CDR1 reads MNHNS; CDR2 reads SASEGT. The CDR3 totals 15 residues. CDR3 sequence: CASTKWDGDNSPLHF. Here the CDR3 DNA reads TGTGCCAGCACCAAGTGGGACGGCGATAATTCACCCCTCCACTTT.

This clonotype showed up many times. This chain joins TRBV6-1 and TRBJ2-1; TRBD2 agrees at 8 bases. Germline V CDR1 and CDR2: MNHNS, SASEGT. V shed 10 bases and J 4 bases; nucleotides not matched to a gene: 9. This CDR3 region has 14 residues. CDR3 sequence reads: CANKAGAAYNEQFF. The CDR3 DNA sequence: TGTGCCAACAAAGCGGGAGCGGCGTACAATGAGCAGTTCTTC.

The chain combines TRBV5-1 with TRBJ2-1, with 7 bases matching TRBD1. Trimming took 3 bases from V and 4 from J; bases not matched to a gene: 7. This CDR3 has 15 amino acids. Germline-derived CDR1 and CDR2 are SGHRS and YFSETQ. CDR3 residues: CASSSTGAGYNEQFF. The DNA of the CDR3 is TGCGCCAGCAGCTCCACAGGGGCCGGTTACAATGAGCAGTTCTTC.

The chain links TRBV5-1 to TRBJ1-1, with 7 positions matching TRBD1. Looked up from germline, CDR1 is SGHRS and CDR2 is YFSETQ. The CDR3 has 16 residues. The junction had 8 bases not matched to a gene; V was cut back by 2 bases and J by 1 base. The chain's CDR3 is CASSLNFGQENTEAFF. CDR3 bases: TGCGCCAGCAGCTTAAACTTCGGACAGGAGAACACTGAAGCTTTCTTT.

The table lists this clonotype with a few counts. The chain employs TRBV3-1 and TRBJ2-2; D gene ambiguous. There are 14 residues in the CDR3. Trimming shortened V by 4 bases and J by 4 bases, and 10 bases separated the two germline ends. Germline CDR1 LGHDT, CDR2 YNNKEL (reference sequence). CDR3 nucleotides: TGTGCCAGCAGCCCTCGTAGCAGCACCGGGGAGCTGTTTTTT. As protein: CASSPRSSTGELFF.

This clonotype was detected many times. For the CDR3, the DNA is TGTGCCAGCAGTTTATACACGGGAGGGCCTAGCACAGATACGCAGTATTTT. Amino acids: CASSLYTGGPSTDTQYF. The chain has TRBV12-3 or TRBV12-4 and TRBJ2-3; TRBD2 matches at 8 bases. The CDR3 is 17 amino acids. J lost 0 bases, V lost 2 bases, and 7 bases had no gene match.

The chain's CDR3 is CASSTRLAGLQETQYF. The CDR3 DNA sequence: TGTGCCAGCAGCACCCGACTAGCGGGATTGCAAGAGACCCAGTACTTC. The chain is built from TRBV7-8 and TRBJ2-5; 11 nucleotides align to TRBD2. After removal of 5 bases from V and 2 bases from J, the junction contained 7 bases not matched to a gene. The V gene's germline CDR1 is SGHVS and CDR2 FQNEAQ. This CDR3 comprises 16 residues.

Only a few counts were recorded for this clonotype. The chain has TRBV4-1 and TRBJ1-1; the D is unclear. V lost 4 bases and J 0 bases, leaving 15 bases between the germline ends. CDR1 is MGHRA, CDR2 YSYEKL, per germline. The CDR3 contains 16 residues. CDR3 protein: CASSLTTEQMNTEAFF. The CDR3 nucleotides are TGCGCCAGCAGCCTCACGACGGAGCAGATGAACACTGAAGCTTTCTTT.

V gene TRBV3-1 combines with J gene TRBJ2-2, with 8 bases aligning to TRBD2. Trimming removed 7 bases from V and 4 bases from J; junction bases left unmatched: 8. The V gene's germline CDR1 is LGHDT and CDR2 YNNKEL (reference sequence). This CDR3 comprises 15 residues. CDR3 sequence reads: CASKIGGGLTGELFF. Here the CDR3 DNA reads TGTGCCAGCAAGATCGGGGGGGGTCTCACCGGGGAGCTGTTTTTT.

The chain uses TRBV6-1 and TRBJ1-2; 8 bases are a match to TRBD1. CDR1 is MNHNS and CDR2 is SASEGT in the germline V gene. The CDR3 is 13 residues long. In nucleotides, the CDR3 is TGTGACGACGGAAGGGACAGGAGGAATGGCTACACCTTC. This encodes CDDGRDRRNGYTF.

The sample holds many counts of this clonotype. The chain couples TRBV6-1 to TRBJ1-2, with 7 bases fitting TRBD1. Germline V gene lookup returns CDR1 MNHNS and CDR2 SASEGT. The CDR3 is 14 amino acids. Trimming took 6 bases from V and 4 from J; bases not matched to a gene: 8. CDR3 sequence reads: CASSPGGSGYGYTF. The CDR3 DNA reads as TGTGCCAGCAGCCCAGGGGGGTCGGGCTATGGCTACACCTTC.

This clonotype has a handful of counts. V gene TRBV4-1 combines with J gene TRBJ2-3, with TRBD2 as a possible D gene (5 bases). This CDR3 has 17 residues. Per germline, CDR1 MGHRA and CDR2 YSYEKL. Trimming removed 0 bases at V and 2 bases at J, with 15 bases between. CDR3 sequence: CASSQDKSGGLTDTQYF. The CDR3 coding sequence is TGCGCCAGCAGCCAAGATAAGAGCGGCGGCCTCACAGATACGCAGTATTTT.

This clonotype was seen only a few times. The V call is TRBV29-1, the J call TRBJ2-3; TRBD1 aligns across 9 bases. Germline V lookup: CDR1 SQVTM, CDR2 ANQGSEA. The J segment lost 3 bases and the V segment lost 8 bases, leaving 9 bases of the junction unmatched. The CDR3 spans 14 residues. The CDR3 spells CSTLDRGGTDTQYF. The CDR3 DNA reads TGCAGCACCTTGGACAGGGGAGGGACAGATACGCAGTATTTT.